This record concerns one T cell receptor beta chain sequence. These data belong to a study of blood T cell repertoires in COVID-19. The overall study: Sites in the United States, Italy and Spain provided acute and convalescent COVID-19 samples. The analysed material was cDNA or gDNA that came from T cells, B-cell-depleted T cells, or PBMCs.

Residents of around 24 US areas, aged about 18 to 89 years, made up the participants. The ends lost 7 bases at V and 0 bases at J; junction bases unmatched: 2. CDR1 is SGHKS and CDR2 is YYEKEE in the germline V gene (reference sequence). The CDR3 consists of 14 residues. Original analysis: Amplifying reference gene primers gave estimates of nucleated cell counts. Only in-frame clones appear in the TCRdb table, and some are missing; sequencing was by immunoSEQ multiplex PCR. Clone size and the V and J calls come from that table; the DNA yielded D and trimming. The sample lists just over 350,000 clones, 87% occurring once.

The chain couples TRBV5-5 to TRBJ2-1; 9 bases map to TRBD1. The clonotype originates from a woman in her 30s who had recovered from COVID-19. The sequenced sample was PBMCs or T cells enriched from blood (not recorded which). The CDR3 reads CASEDRGSYNEQFF. CDR3 DNA sequence: TGTGCCAGCGAGGACAGGGGCTCCTACAATGAGCAGTTCTTC.